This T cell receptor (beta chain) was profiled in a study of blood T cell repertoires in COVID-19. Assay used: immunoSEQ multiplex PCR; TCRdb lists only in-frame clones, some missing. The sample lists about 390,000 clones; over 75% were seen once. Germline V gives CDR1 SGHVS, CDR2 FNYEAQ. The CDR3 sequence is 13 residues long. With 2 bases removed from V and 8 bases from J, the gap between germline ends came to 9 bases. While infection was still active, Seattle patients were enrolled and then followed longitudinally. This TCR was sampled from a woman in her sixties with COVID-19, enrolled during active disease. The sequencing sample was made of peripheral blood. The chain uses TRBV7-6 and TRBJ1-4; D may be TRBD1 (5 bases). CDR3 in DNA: TGTGCCAGCAGCTTAAGGGGAAACGAAAAACTGTTTTTT. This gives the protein CASSLRGNEKLFF.